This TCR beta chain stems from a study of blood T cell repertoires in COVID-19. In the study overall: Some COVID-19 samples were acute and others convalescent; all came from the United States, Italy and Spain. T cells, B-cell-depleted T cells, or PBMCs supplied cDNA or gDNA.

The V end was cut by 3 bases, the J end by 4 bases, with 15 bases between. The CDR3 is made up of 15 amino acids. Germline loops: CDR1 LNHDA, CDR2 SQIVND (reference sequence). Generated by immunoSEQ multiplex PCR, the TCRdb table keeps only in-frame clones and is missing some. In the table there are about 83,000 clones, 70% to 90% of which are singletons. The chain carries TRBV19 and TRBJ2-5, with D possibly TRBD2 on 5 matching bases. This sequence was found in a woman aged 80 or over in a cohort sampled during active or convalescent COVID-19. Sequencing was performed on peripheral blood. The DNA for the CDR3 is TGTGCCAGTAGTATGGCGGGCAGCCTCGGAGAGACCCAGTACTTC. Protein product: CASSMAGSLGETQYF. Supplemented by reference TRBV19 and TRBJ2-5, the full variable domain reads DGGITQSPKYLFRKEGQNVTLSCEQNLNHDAMYWYRQDPGQGLRLIYYSQIVNDFQKGDIAEGYSVSREKKESFPLTVTSAQKNPTAFYLCASSMAGSLGETQYFGPGTRLLVL.